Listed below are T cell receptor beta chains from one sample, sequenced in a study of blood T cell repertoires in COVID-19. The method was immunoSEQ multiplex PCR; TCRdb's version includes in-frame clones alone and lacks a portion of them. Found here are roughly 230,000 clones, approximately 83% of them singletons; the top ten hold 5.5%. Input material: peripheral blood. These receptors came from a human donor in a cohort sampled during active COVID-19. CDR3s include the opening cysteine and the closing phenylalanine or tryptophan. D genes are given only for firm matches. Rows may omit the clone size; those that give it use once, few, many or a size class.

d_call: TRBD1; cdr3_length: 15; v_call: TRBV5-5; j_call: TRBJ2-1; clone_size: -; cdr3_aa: CPSSRGPGQGTRLFF; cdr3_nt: TGTCCCAGCAGCCGAGGCCCGGGACAGGGGACGCGGCTTTTCTTC
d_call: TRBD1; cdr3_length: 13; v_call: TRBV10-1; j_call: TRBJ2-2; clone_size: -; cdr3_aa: CASRTGITGELFF; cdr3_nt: TGCGCCAGCCGGACAGGGATCACCGGGGAGCTGTTTTTT
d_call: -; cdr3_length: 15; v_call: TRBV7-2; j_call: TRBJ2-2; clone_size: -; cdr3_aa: CASSLGAGRTGELFF; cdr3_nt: TGTGCCAGCAGCTTAGGGGCAGGGCGTACCGGGGAGCTGTTTTTT
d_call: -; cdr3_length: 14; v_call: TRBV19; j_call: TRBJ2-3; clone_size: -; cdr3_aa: CASSTWASTDTQYF; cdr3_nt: TGTGCCAGTAGTACATGGGCTAGCACAGATACGCAGTATTTT
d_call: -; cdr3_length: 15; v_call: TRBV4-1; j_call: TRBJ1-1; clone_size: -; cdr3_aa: CASSQVQGGNTEAFF; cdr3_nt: TGCGCCAGCAGCCAAGTCCAGGGCGGGAACACTGAAGCTTTCTTT
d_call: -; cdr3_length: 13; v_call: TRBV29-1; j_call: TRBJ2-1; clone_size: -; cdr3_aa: CSVDFSAGNEQFF; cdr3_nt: TGCAGCGTTGATTTCTCGGCAGGCAATGAGCAGTTCTTC
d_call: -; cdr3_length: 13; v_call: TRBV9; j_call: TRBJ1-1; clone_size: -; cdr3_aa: CASSVWAGSEAFF; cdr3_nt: TGTGCCAGCAGCGTGTGGGCCGGTAGTGAAGCTTTCTTT
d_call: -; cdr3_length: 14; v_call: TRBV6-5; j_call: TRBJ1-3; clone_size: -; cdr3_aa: CASSSRGLGNTIYF; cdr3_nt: TGTGCCAGCAGTTCAAGGGGCCTTGGAAACACCATATATTTT
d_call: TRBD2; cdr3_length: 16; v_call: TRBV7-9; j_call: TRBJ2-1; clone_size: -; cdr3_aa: CASSRYLAGERNEQFF; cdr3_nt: TGTGCCAGCAGCCGTTACTTAGCGGGAGAACGCAATGAGCAGTTCTTC
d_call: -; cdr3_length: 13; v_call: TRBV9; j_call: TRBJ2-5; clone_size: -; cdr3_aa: CASSVQGPETQYF; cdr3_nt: TGTGCCAGCAGCGTACAGGGGCCAGAGACCCAGTACTTC
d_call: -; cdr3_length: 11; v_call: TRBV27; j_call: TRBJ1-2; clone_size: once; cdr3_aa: CATGTYYGYTF; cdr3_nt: TGTGCCACGGGGACTTACTATGGCTACACCTTC
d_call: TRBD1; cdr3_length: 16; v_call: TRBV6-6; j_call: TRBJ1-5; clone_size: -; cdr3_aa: CASSYSRAGGSRPQHF; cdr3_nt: TGTGCCAGCAGTTACTCTCGGGCAGGGGGGAGTCGGCCCCAGCATTTT
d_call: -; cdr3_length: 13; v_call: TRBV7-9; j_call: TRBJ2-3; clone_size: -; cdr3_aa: CASSLRLTDTQYF; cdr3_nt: TGTGCCAGCAGCCTCCGTCTCACAGATACGCAGTATTTT
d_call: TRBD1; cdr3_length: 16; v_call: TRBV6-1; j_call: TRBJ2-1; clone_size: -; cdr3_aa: CASSEASGQGYNEQFF; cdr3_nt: TGTGCCAGCAGTGAAGCGTCCGGACAGGGCTACAATGAGCAGTTCTTC
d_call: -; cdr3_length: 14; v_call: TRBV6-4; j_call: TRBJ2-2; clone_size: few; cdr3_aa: CASSRGQNTGELFF; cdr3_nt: TGTGCCAGCAGTCGGGGACAGAACACCGGGGAGCTGTTTTTT
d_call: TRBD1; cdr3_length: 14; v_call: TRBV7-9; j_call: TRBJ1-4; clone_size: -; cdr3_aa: CASSQTGSHEKLFF; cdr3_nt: TGTGCCAGCAGCCAGACAGGGAGTCATGAAAAACTGTTTTTT
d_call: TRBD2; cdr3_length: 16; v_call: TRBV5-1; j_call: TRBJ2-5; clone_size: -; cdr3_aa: CASSGGASGVQETQYF; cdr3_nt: TGCGCCAGCAGCGGCGGGGCTAGCGGTGTCCAAGAGACCCAGTACTTC